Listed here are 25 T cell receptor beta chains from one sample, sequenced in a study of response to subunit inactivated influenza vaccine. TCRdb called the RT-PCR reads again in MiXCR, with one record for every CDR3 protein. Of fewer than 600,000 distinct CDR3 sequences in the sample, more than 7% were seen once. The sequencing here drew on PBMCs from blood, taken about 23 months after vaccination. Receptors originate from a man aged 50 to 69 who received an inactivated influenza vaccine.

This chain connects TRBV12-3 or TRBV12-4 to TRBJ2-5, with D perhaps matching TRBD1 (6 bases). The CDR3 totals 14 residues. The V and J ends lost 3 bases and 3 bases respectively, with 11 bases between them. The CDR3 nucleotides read TGTGCCAGCAGTTTGAGGCGGACAGAAGAGACCCAGTACTTC. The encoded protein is CASSLRRTEETQYF.

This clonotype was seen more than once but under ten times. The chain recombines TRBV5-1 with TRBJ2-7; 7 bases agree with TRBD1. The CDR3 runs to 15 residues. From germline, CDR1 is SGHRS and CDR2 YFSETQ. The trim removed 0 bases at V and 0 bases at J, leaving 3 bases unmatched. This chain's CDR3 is CASSLEQGTSYEQYF. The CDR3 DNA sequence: TGCGCCAGCAGCTTGGAACAGGGGACCTCCTACGAGCAGTACTTC. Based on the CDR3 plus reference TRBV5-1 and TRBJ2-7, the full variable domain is KAGVTQTPRYLIKTRGQQVTLSCSPISGHRSVSWYQQTPGQGLQFLFEYFSETQRNKGNFPGRFSGRQFSNSRSEMNVSTLELGDSALYLCASSLEQGTSYEQYFGPGTRLTVT.

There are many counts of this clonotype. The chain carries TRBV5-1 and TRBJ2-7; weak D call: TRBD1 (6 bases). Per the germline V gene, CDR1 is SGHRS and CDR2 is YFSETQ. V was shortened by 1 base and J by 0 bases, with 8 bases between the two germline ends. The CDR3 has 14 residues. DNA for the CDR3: TGCGCCAGCAGCTTGCGAGGGGGCTCCTACGAGCAGTACTTC. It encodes CASSLRGGSYEQYF.

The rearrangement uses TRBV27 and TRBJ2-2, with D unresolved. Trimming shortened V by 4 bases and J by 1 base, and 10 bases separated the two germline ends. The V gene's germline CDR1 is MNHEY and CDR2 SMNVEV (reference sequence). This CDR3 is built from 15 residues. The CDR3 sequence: CASSSWSENTGELFF. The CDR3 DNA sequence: TGTGCCAGCAGTTCTTGGTCAGAGAACACCGGGGAGCTGTTTTTT.

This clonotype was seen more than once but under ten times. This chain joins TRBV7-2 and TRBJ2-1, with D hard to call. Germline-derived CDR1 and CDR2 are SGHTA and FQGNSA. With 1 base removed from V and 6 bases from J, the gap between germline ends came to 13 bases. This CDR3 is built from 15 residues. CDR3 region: CASSLGWRPGNEQFF. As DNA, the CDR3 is TGTGCCAGCAGCTTAGGATGGAGACCCGGCAATGAGCAGTTCTTC.

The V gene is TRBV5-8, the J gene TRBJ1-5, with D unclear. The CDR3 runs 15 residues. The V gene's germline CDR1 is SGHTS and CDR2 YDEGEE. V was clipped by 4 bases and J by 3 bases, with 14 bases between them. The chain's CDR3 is CASSRTGSNNQPQHF. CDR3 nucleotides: TGTGCCAGCAGCCGCACCGGGTCTAACAATCAGCCCCAGCATTTT.

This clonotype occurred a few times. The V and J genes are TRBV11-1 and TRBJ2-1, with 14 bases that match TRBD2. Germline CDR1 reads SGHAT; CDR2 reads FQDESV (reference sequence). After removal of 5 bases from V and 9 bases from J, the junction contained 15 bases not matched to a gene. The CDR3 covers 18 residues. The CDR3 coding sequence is TGTGCCAGCAGCCCCGGGACTAGCGGGAGTGGTCTGAACTTTGAGCAGTTCTTC. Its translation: CASSPGTSGSGLNFEQFF.

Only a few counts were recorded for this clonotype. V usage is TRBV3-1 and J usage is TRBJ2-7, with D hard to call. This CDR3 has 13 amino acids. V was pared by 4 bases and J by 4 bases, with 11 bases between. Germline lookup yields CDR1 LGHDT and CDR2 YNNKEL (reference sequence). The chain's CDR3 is CASSPPTAYEQYF. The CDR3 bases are TGTGCCAGCAGCCCCCCTACAGCGTACGAGCAGTACTTC.

The CDR3, as DNA: TGTGCCAGCAGTTTACCAGGCATTGATTCACCCCTCCACTTT. Its protein product is CASSLPGIDSPLHF. V is TRBV12-3 or TRBV12-4 and J is TRBJ1-6; D is undetermined. Trimming took off 2 bases at V and 8 bases at J, with 10 bases between the two ends. CDR3 size: 14 residues.

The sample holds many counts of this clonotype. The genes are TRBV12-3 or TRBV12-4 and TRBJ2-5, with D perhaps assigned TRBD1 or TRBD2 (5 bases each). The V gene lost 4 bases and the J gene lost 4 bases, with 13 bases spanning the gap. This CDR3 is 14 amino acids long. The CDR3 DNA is TGTGCCAGCAGTTCAACGGGACCGCGAGAGACCCAGTACTTC. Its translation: CASSSTGPRETQYF.

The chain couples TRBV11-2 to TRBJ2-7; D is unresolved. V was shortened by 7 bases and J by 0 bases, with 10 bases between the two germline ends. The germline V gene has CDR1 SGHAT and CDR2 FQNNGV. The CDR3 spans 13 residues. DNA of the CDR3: TGTGCCAGCATCCCCATTGGCTCCTACGAGCAGTACTTC. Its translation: CASIPIGSYEQYF.

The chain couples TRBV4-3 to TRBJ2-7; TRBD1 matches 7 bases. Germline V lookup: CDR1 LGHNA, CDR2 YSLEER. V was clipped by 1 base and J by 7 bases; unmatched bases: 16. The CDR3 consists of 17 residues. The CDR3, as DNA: TGCGCCAGCAGCCAAGCCCTCATTACAGGGGCGGCAGGAGAGCAGTACTTC. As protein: CASSQALITGAAGEQYF.

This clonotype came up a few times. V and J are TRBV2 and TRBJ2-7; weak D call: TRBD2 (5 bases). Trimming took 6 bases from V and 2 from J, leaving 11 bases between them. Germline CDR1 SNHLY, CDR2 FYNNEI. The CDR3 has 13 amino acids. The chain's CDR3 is CASRPTRAYEQYF. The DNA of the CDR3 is TGTGCCAGCAGGCCCACGAGGGCCTACGAGCAGTACTTC.

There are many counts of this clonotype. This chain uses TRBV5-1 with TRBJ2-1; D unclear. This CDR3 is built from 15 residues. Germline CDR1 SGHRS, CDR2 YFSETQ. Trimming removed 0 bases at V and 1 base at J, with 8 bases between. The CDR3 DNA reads TGCGCCAGCAGCTTGGGTGGGTGGTCCTACAATGAGCAGTTCTTC. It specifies CASSLGGWSYNEQFF.

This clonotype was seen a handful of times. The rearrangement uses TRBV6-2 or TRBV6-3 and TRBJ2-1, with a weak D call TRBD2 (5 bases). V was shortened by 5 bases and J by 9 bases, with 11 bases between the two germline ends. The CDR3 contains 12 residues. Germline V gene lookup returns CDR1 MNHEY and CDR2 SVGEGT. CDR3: CASSAGISEQFF. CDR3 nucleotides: TGTGCCAGCAGTGCCGGGATCTCTGAGCAGTTCTTC.

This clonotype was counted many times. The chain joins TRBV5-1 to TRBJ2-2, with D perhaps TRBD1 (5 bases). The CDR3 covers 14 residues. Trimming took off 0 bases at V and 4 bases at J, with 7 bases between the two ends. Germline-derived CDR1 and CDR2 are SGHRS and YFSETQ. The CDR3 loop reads CASSLGGGTGELFF. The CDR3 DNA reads TGCGCCAGCAGCTTGGGGGGCGGCACCGGGGAGCTGTTTTTT.

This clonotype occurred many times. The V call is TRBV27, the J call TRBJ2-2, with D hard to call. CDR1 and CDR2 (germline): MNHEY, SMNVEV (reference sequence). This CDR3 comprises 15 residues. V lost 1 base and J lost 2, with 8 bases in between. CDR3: CASSLLGANTGELFF. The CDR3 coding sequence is TGTGCCAGCAGTTTATTAGGAGCCAACACCGGGGAGCTGTTTTTT.

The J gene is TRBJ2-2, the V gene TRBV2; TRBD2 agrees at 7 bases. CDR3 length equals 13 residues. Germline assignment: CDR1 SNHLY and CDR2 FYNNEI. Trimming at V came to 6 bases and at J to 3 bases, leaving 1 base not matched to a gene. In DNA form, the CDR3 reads TGTGCCAGCAGAGGGAGGGACACCGGGGAGCTGTTTTTT. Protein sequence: CASRGRDTGELFF.

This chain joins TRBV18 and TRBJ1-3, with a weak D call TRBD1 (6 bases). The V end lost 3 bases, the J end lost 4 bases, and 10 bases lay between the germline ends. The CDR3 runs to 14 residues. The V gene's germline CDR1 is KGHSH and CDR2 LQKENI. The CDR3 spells CASSPRDKGNTIYF. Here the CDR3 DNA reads TGTGCCAGCTCACCGCGGGACAAAGGAAACACCATATATTTT.

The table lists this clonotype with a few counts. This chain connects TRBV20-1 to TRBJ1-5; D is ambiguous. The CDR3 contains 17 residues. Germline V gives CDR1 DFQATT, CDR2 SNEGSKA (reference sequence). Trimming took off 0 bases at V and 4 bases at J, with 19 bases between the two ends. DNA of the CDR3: TGCAGTGCTAGAGATTACGGAGGGAGAGTAGGTAATCAGCCCCAGCATTTT. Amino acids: CSARDYGGRVGNQPQHF.

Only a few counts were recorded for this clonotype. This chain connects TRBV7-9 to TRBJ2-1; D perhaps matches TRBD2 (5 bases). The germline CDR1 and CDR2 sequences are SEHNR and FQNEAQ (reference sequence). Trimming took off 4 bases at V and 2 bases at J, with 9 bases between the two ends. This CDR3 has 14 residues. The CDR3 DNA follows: TGTGCCAGCAGCTACCGGACTCCCTACAATGAGCAGTTCTTC. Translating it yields CASSYRTPYNEQFF.

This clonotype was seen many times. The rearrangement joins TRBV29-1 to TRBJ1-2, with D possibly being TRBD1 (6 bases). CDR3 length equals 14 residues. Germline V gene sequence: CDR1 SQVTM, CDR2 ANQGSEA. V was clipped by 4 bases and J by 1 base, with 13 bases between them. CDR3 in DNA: TGCAGCGTTGCGGTAGGGGGGATTAACTATGGCTACACCTTC. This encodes CSVAVGGINYGYTF.

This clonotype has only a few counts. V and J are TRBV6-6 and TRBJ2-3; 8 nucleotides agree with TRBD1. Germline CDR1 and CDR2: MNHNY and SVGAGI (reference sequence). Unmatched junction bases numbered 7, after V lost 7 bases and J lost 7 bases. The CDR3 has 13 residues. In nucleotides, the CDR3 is TGTGCCAGCACCAAAGACAGGGGATATACGCAGTATTTT. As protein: CASTKDRGYTQYF.

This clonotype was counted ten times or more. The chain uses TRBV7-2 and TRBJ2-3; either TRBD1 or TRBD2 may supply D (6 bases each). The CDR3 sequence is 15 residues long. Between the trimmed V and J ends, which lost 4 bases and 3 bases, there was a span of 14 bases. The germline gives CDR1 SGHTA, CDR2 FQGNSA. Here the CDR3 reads CASSSLSGATDTQYF. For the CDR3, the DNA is TGTGCCAGCAGCTCACTATCGGGGGCGACAGATACGCAGTATTTT.

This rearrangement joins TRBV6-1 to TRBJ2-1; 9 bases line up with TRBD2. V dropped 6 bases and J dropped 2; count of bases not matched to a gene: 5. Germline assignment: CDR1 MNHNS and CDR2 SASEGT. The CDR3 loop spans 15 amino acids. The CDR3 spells CASRKLAGTYNEQFF. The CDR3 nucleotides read TGTGCCAGCAGAAAGCTAGCGGGGACCTACAATGAGCAGTTCTTC.